This T cell receptor beta chain was identified during a study of T-cell reconstitution after alpha-beta-depleted transplantation in children. Study observations and caveats: Expanded clones from the graft, numbering several hundred, reportedly supplied alpha-beta T cells about two months after transplant. It was surviving recipient T cells and thymic progenitors that gave some patients high TCRbeta diversity at day 60. Newly made T cells mostly supplied T-cell counts and diversity one year after transplant.

The CDR3 totals 15 residues. The V and J ends lost 5 bases and 3 bases, in that order; junction bases with no gene match: 6. Preparing the TCRbeta library involved the use of unique molecular identifiers. TCRdb redid the calling of the PCR reads with MiXCR, one entry per CDR3 protein. Here the sample spans tens of thousands of distinct CDR3 sequences, about 40% being singletons. This clonotype was recorded a few times. Its antigen is unknown. V and J are TRBV12-3 or TRBV12-4 and TRBJ2-7; 11 positions match TRBD1. The material sequenced was PBMCs, mostly from graft donor cells, taken 360 days after TCRalphabeta/CD19-depleted stem cell transplant. The TCR comes from a male patient younger than 18 who had a stem cell transplant for acute lymphoblastic leukemia, so the T cells may come from the graft donor. CDR3 in DNA: TGTGCCAGCAGTATCTCCGGGACAGGGGGCTACGAGCAGTACTTC. The encoded protein is CASSISGTGGYEQYF.